A single T cell receptor beta chain is shown here with its context. V trimming: 4 bases; J trimming: 7 bases; junction bases outside the gene matches: 7. Germline V gene data show CDR1 as SEHNR and CDR2 as FQNEAQ (reference sequence). The CDR3 length is 15 residues. This entry belongs to a study of blood T cell repertoires in COVID-19. Study as a whole: Whether acute or convalescent, the COVID-19 samples came from the United States, Italy and Spain. PBMCs, B-cell-depleted T cells, or T cells provided the cDNA or gDNA that made up the material.

Libraries were prepared by immunoSEQ multiplex PCR; TCRdb keeps only in-frame clonotypes and omits some of them. The table records fewer than 350,000 clones, roughly 85% of them present only once. V is TRBV7-9 and J is TRBJ1-2, with 12 bases fitting TRBD1. The receptor was isolated from a human donor in a cohort sampled during active COVID-19. The sequenced material came from peripheral blood. The CDR3 DNA sequence: TGTGCCAGCAGCTCGCCGGGACAGGGGGCTCTTGGCTACACCTTC. It is translated as CASSSPGQGALGYTF. Based on the CDR3 plus reference TRBV7-9 and TRBJ1-2, the full variable domain is DTGVSQNPRHKITKRGQNVTFRCDPISEHNRLYWYRQTLGQGPEFLTYFQNEAQLEKSRLLSDRFSAERPKGSFSTLEIQRTEQGDSAMYLCASSSPGQGALGYTFGSGTRLTVV.